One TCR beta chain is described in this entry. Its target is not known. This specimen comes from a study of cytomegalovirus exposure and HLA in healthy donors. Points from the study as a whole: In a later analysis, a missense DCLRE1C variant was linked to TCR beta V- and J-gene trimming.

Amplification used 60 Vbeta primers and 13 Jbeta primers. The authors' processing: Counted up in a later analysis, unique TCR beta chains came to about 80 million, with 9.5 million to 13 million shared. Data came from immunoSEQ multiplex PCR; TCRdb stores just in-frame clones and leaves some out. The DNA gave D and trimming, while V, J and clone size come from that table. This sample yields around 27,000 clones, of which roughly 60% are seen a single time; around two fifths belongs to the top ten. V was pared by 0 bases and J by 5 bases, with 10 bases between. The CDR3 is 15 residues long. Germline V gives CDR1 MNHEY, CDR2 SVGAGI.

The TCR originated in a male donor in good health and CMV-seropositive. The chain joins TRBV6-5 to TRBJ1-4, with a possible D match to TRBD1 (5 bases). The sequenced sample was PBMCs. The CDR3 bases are TGTGCCAGCAGTTACTCAGGGCAGGGAAATGAAAAACTGTTTTTT. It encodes CASSYSGQGNEKLFF.